The entry below describes one T cell receptor beta chain. Its antigen is not identified. This record comes from a study of somatic mutations in cytotoxic T cells in rheumatoid arthritis. For the study at large: Patient blood (less than 32 ml EDTA) was drawn right after diagnosis, before any treatment. Findings and limits, study-wide: CD8+ T cells showed clonality that did not differ significantly between patients with rheumatoid arthritis and age-matched healthy controls.

Per the germline V gene, CDR1 is PRHDT and CDR2 is FYEKMQ (reference sequence). The CDR3 is 14 residues long. Deletions cut 5 bases from V and 13 bases from J, with 23 bases between. Assay: immunoSEQ multiplex PCR; the TCRdb copy retains only in-frame clones and omits some. In the table there are approximately 1,400 clones, 87% of which are singletons. Sequencing was carried out using CD8+ T cells sorted from blood. The TCR was taken from a woman between 65 and 79 years old with rheumatoid arthritis. The V call is TRBV13, the J call TRBJ1-2; D might be TRBD1 (5 bases). The CDR3 DNA follows: TGTGCCAGCAGCCAGGGACTGAAGGCCCTGGAGGGCACCTTC. As protein: CASSQGLKALEGTF.